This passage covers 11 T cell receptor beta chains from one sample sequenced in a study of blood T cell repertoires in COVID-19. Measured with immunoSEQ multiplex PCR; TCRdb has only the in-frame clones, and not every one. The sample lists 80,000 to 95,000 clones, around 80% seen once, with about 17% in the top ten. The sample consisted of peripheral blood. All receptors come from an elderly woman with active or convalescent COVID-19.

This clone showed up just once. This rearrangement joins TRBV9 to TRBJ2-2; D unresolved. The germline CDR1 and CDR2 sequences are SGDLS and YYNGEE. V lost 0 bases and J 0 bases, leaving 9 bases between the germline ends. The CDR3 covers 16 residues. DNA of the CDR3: TGTGCCAGCAGCGTAGATCCAGTCACGAACACCGGGGAGCTGTTTTTT. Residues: CASSVDPVTNTGELFF.

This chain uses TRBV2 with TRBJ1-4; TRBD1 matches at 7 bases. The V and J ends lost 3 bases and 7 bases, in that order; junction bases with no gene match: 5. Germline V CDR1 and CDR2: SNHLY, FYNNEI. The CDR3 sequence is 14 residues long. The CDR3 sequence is CASSERRDSEKLFF. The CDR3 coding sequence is TGTGCCAGCAGTGAGCGCCGGGACAGTGAAAAACTGTTTTTT.

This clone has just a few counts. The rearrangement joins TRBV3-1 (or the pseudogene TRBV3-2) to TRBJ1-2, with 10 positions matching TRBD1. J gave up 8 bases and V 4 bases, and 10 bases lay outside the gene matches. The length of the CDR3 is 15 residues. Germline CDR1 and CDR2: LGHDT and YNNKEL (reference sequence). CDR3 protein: CASSLLAGTGVGYTF. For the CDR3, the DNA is TGTGCCAGCAGCCTCCTTGCCGGGACAGGGGTAGGCTACACCTTC.

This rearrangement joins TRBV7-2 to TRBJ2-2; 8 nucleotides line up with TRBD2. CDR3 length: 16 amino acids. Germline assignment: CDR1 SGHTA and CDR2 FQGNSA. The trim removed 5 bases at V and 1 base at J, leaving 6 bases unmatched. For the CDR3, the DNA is TGTGCCAGCAGCACCATGGGACTAGTGAACACCGGGGAGCTGTTTTTT. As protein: CASSTMGLVNTGELFF.

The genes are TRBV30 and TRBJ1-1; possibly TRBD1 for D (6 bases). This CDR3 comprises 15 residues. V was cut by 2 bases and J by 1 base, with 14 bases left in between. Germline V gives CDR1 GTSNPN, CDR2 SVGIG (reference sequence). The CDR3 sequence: CAWSLLGQKNTEAFF. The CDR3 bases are TGTGCCTGGAGTCTACTTGGACAGAAGAACACTGAAGCTTTCTTT.

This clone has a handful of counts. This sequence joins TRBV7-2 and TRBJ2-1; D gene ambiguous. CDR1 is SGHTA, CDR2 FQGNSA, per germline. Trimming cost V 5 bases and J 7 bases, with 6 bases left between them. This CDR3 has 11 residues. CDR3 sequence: CASSLLNEQFF. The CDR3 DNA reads TGTGCCAGCAGCCTTTTAAATGAGCAGTTCTTC.

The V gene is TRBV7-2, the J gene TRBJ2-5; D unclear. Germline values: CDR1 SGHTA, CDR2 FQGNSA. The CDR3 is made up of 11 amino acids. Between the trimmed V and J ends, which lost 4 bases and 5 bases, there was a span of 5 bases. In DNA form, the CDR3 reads TGTGCCAGCAGCTCCGTGGAGACCCAGTACTTC. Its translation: CASSSVETQYF.

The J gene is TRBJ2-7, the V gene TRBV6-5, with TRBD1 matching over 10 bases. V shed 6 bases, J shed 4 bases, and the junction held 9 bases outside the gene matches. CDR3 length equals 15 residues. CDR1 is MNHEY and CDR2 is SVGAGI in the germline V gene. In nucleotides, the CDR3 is TGTGCCAGCAGCTCGACAGGGGGCGCGGGTTACGAGCAGTACTTC. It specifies CASSSTGGAGYEQYF.

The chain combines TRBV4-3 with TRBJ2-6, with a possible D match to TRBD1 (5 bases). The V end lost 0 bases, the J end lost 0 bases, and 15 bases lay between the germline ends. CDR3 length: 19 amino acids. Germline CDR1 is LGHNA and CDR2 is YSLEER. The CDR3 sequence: CASSQDQGWRISGANVLTF. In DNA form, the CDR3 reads TGCGCCAGCAGCCAAGATCAGGGATGGCGGATCTCTGGGGCCAACGTCCTGACTTTC.

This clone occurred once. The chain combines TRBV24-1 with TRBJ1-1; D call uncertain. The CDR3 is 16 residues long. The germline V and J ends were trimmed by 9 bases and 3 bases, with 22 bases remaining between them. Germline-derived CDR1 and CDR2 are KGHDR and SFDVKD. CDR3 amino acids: CATSTWELQTYTEAFF. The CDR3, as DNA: TGTGCCACCTCAACTTGGGAGCTCCAGACTTACACTGAAGCTTTCTTT.

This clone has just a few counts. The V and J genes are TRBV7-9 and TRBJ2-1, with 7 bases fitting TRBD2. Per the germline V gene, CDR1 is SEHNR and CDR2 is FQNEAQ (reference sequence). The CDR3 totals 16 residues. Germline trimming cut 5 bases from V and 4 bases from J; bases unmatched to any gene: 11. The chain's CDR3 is CASSPRWGGRYNEQFF. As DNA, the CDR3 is TGTGCCAGCAGCCCACGCTGGGGGGGACGATACAATGAGCAGTTCTTC.